This TCR beta chain was identified during a study of blood T cell repertoires in COVID-19. The wider study: T cells, B-cell-depleted T cells, or PBMCs provided the cDNA or gDNA that served as material.

Libraries were prepared by immunoSEQ multiplex PCR; TCRdb keeps only in-frame clonotypes and omits some of them. This table holds roughly 280,000 clones, around 90% found once. In its sample, this clone was seen once. CDR1 is SGHKS and CDR2 is YYEKEE in the germline V gene (reference sequence). The CDR3 is made up of 14 amino acids. V lost 1 base, J lost 4 bases, and 10 bases lay in between. This sequence originates from a woman in her 30s with acute COVID-19. The sample comprised PBMCs or T cells enriched from blood (not recorded which). The genes are TRBV5-5 and TRBJ2-3; weak D call: TRBD1 (5 bases). CDR3 DNA: TGTGCCAGCAGCTTGATCAGGGAACCAGATACGCAGTATTTT. Protein sequence: CASSLIREPDTQYF.